The entry below gives a single TCR beta chain sequence along with its context. Germline CDR1 and CDR2: LGHNA and YNFKEQ. The CDR3 runs to 18 residues. Trimming removed 4 bases from V and 0 bases from J; junction bases left unmatched: 15. This entry comes from a study of blood T cell repertoires in COVID-19. Study processing details: Reference gene primer amplification yielded estimated nucleated cell counts. The table came from immunoSEQ multiplex PCR; TCRdb's copy has only in-frame clones and leaves some out. From that table come the V and J calls and clone size; the DNA was used to work out D and trimming. The repertoire holds 100,000 to 150,000 clones, with around 85% as singletons.

The clonotype was recovered from a woman aged 50 to 60 with acute or convalescent COVID-19. Sequenced input: peripheral blood. This chain links TRBV4-2 with TRBJ2-7; 7 bases map to TRBD2. This chain's CDR3 is CASSRALSGGYSSYEQYF. The CDR3 nucleotides read TGTGCCAGCAGCCGGGCCCTTTCGGGGGGTTACAGCTCCTACGAGCAGTACTTC.